This T cell receptor beta chain was documented in a study of T cell responses to AZD1222 COVID-19 vaccine. In the study overall: Second-dose schedules of about 4 or about 12 weeks were combined. Study-level findings and limits: It was only a handful of AZD1222 recipients who were seropositive at baseline. There were repertoire samples only from the period after the peak T cell response.

This clone was recorded once. What it binds is not known. Deletions cut 0 bases from V and 0 bases from J, with 8 bases between. The CDR3 length is 15 residues. Germline V gene lookup returns CDR1 SGHNT and CDR2 YYREEE (reference sequence). Method: immunoSEQ multiplex PCR; TCRdb's copy keeps in-frame clones and lacks some. The repertoire holds some 92,000 clones, with 91% as singletons. This material consisted of peripheral blood, taken on day 0 of AZD1222 vaccination. The sequence derives from an adult in good health. The chain employs TRBV5-4 and TRBJ2-3; TRBD1 or TRBD2 may be the D gene (5 bases each). Here the CDR3 DNA reads TGTGCCAGCAGCTTGGCGGGGCCTAGCACAGATACGCAGTATTTT. As protein: CASSLAGPSTDTQYF.